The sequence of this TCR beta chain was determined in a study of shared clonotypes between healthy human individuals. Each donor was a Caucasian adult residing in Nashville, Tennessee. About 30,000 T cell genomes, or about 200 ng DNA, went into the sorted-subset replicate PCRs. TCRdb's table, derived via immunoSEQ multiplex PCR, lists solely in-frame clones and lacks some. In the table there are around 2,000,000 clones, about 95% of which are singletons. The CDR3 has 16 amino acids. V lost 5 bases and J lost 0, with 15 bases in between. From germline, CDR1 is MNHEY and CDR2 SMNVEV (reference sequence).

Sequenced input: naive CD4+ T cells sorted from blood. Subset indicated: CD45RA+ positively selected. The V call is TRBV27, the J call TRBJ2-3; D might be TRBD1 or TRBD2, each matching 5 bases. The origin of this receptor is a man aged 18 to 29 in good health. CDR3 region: CASSALGDRSTDTQYF. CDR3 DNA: TGTGCCAGCAGTGCCCTAGGGGACCGGAGCACAGATACGCAGTATTTT.